This TCR beta chain was recorded in a study of T cells in Graves' hyperthyroidism and ophthalmopathy. The study, taken as a whole, reports: Blood also carried most thyroid clonotypes expanded above 0.001.

Researchers took RNA transcripts and amplified the TCR beta CDR3 regions from them. First-round RT-PCR with HTBI primers amplified the TCR CDR3 region. MiXCR, applied by TCRdb to the multiplex PCR reads, yields one record per CDR3 protein. The sample consists of 650,000 to 700,000 distinct CDR3 sequences, roughly 17% of them appearing once. In this sample, this clonotype is medium-sized (0.01 to 0.1%). Its matching antigen is unknown. The CDR3 length is 12 residues. J gave up 7 bases and V 6 bases, and 5 bases lay outside the gene matches. In germline, CDR1 is MDHEN, CDR2 SYDVKM. The specimen sequenced was blood. This chain connects TRBV28 to TRBJ1-2; 7 positions match TRBD1. This clonotype originated in a man between 50 and 59 years old with Graves' hyperthyroidism. The CDR3 DNA reads as TGTGCCAGCAGCCCGGACAGGAGTGGCTACACCTTC. Translation gives CASSPDRSGYTF.